This T cell receptor (beta chain) was recorded in a study of shared clonotypes between healthy human individuals. With 1 base removed from V and 4 bases from J, the gap between germline ends came to 9 bases. The CDR3 extends over 15 amino acids. CDR1 is SGHRS and CDR2 is YFSETQ in the germline V gene. Sequencing was performed with immunoSEQ multiplex PCR; in TCRdb, only in-frame clones are kept and a portion is missing. Of just over 2,000,000 clones listed, roughly 95% are singletons. The rearrangement uses TRBV5-1 and TRBJ1-6; D not resolved. The source is a man in his late teens or twenties in good health. Sequenced material: naive CD4+ T cells sorted from blood. Documented subset: CD45RA+ positively selected. The CDR3 nucleotides read TGCGCCAGCAGCTTGAAGGACGGATATAATTCACCCCTCCACTTT. This translates into CASSLKDGYNSPLHF.